The clone carrying this T cell receptor beta chain has a handful of counts. The antigen is not known. Expressed TCRB transcripts were sequenced after all isolated RNA was converted to cDNA. TCRdb keeps only in-frame clones here, not all; method: immunoSEQ multiplex PCR. The sample gives 900,000 or so clones, about a sixth of which show up once; 0.02% to 0.025% is in the top ten. This entry belongs to a study of beta chain features in type 1 diabetes. Study-wide results and limits: There were fewer insertions and more deletions at the VDJ junctions of type 1 diabetes patients. Within patients, naive, central memory and Treg TCRB repertoires seemed more similar than within healthy donors. Resolution of whether HLA type affects TCRB rearrangement was not achieved here.

The V gene end was trimmed by 4 bases and the J gene end by 0 bases; junction bases not matched to a gene: 7. The CDR3 has 19 amino acids. The germline V gene has CDR1 SGDLS and CDR2 YYNGEE. The chain employs TRBV9 and TRBJ2-1, with 16 bases identical to TRBD2. The sequence was obtained from a young woman in good health. Sequenced material: naive CD4+ T cells from blood. DNA for the CDR3: TGTGCCAGCAGCCCGGGGACTAGCGGGAGGGTCAGCTCCTACAATGAGCAGTTCTTC. Amino acid sequence: CASSPGTSGRVSSYNEQFF.